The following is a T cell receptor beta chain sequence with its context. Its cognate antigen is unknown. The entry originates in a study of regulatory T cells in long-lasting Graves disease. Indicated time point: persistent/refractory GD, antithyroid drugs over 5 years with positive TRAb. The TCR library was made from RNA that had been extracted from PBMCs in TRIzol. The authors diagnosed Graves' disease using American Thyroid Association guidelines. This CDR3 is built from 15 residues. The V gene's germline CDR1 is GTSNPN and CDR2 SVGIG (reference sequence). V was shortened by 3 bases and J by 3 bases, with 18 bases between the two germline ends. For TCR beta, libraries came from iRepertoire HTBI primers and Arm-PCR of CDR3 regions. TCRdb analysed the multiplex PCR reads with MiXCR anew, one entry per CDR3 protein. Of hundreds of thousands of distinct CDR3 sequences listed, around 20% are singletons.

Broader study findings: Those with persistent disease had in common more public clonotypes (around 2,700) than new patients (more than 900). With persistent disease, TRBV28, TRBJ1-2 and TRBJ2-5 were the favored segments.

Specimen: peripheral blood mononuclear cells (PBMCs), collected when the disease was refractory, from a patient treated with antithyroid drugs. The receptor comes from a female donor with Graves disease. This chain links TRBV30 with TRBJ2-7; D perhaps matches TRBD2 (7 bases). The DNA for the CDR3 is TGTGCCTGGAGAGCCGGGGGAGGGACACACTACGAGCAGTACTTC. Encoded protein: CAWRAGGGTHYEQYF.